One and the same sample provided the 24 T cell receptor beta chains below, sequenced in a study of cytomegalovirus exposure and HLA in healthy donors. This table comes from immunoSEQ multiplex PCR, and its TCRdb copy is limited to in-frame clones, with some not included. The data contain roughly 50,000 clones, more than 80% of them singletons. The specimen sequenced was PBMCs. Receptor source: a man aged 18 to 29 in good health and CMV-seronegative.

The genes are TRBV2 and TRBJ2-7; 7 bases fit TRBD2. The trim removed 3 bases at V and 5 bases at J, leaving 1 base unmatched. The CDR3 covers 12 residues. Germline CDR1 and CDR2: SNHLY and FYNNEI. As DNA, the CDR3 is TGTGCCAGCAGTGACGGGGGGAACGAGCAGTACTTC. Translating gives CASSDGGNEQYF. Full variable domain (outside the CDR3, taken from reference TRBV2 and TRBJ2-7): EPEVTQTPSHQVTQMGQEVILRCVPISNHLYFYWYRQILGQKVEFLVSFYNNEISEKSEIFDDQFSVERPDGSNFTLKIRSTKLEDSAMYFCASSDGGNEQYFGPGTRLTVT.

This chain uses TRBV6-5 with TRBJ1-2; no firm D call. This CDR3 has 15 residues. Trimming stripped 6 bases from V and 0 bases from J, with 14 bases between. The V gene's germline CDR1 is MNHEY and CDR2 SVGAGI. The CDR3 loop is CASRPGLSANYGYTF. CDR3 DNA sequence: TGTGCCAGCAGACCGGGTCTTTCGGCTAACTATGGCTACACCTTC.

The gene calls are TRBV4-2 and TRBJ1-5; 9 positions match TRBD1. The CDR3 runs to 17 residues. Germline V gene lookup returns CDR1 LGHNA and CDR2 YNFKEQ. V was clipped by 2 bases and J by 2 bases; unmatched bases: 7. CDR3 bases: TGTGCCAGCAGCCAAAAGGACAGGGGTATGGGCAATCAGCCCCAGCATTTT. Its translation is CASSQKDRGMGNQPQHF.

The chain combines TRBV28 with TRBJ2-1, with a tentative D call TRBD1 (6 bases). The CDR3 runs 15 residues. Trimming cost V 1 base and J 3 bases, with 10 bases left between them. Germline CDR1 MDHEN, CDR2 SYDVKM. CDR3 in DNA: TGTGCCAGCAGTTTATACCCGGACAGCTACAATGAGCAGTTCTTC. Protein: CASSLYPDSYNEQFF.

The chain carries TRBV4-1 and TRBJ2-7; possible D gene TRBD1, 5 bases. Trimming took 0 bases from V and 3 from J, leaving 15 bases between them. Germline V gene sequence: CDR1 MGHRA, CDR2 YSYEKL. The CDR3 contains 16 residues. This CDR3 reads CASSQEGRQGRYEQYF. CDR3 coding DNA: TGCGCCAGCAGCCAAGAAGGACGGCAGGGTCGCTACGAGCAGTACTTC.

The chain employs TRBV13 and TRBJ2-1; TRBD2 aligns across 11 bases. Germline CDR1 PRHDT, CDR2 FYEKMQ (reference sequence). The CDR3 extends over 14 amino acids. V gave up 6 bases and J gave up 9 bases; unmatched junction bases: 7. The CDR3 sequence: CASRYSGRAIEQFF. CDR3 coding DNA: TGTGCCAGCAGGTATAGCGGGAGGGCCATTGAGCAGTTCTTC.

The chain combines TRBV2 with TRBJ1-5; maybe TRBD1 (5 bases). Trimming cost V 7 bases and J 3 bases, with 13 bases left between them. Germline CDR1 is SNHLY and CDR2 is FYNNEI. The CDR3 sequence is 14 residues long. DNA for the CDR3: TGTGCCAGCAATAACAGGAGAAACAATCAGCCCCAGCATTTT. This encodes CASNNRRNNQPQHF. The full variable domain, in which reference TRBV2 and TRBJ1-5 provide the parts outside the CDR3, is EPEVTQTPSHQVTQMGQEVILRCVPISNHLYFYWYRQILGQKVEFLVSFYNNEISEKSEIFDDQFSVERPDGSNFTLKIRSTKLEDSAMYFCASNNRRNNQPQHFGDGTRLSIL.

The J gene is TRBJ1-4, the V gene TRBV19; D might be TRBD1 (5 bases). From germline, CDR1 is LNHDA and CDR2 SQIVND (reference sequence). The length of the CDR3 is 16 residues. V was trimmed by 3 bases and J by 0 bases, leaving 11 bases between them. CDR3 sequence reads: CASSMFGGTTNEKLFF. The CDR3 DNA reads TGTGCCAGTAGTATGTTCGGGGGGACAACTAATGAAAAACTGTTTTTT. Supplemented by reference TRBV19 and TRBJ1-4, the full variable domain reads DGGITQSPKYLFRKEGQNVTLSCEQNLNHDAMYWYRQDPGQGLRLIYYSQIVNDFQKGDIAEGYSVSREKKESFPLTVTSAQKNPTAFYLCASSMFGGTTNEKLFFGSGTQLSVL.

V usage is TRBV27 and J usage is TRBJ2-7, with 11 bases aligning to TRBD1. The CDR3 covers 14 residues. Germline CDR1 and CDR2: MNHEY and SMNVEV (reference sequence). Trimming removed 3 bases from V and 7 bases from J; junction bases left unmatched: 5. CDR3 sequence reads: CASSLTGTGGEQYF. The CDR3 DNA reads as TGTGCCAGCAGTTTGACCGGGACAGGGGGGGAGCAGTACTTC.

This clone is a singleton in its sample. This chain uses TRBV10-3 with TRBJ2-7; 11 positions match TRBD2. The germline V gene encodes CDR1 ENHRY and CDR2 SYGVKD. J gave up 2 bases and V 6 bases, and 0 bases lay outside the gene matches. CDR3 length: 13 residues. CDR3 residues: CAIRTSGTYEQYF. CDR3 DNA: TGTGCCATCAGGACTAGCGGGACCTACGAGCAGTACTTC.

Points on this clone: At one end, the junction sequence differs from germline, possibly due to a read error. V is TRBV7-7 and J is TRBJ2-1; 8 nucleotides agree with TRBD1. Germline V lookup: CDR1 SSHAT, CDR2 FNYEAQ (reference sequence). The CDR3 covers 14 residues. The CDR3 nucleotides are TGTGCTAGCAGCTTAGTGACAGGGGTTAATGAGCAGTTCTTC. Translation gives CASSLVTGVNEQFF.

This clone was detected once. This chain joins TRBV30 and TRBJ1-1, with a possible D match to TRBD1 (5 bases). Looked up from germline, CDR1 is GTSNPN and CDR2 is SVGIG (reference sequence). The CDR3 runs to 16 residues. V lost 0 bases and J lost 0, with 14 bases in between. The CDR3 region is CAWSVFRGVLNTEAFF. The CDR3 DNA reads TGTGCCTGGAGTGTCTTCCGGGGGGTCCTGAACACTGAAGCTTTCTTT. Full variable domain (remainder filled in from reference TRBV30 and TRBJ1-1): SQTIHQWPATLVQPVGSPLSLECTVEGTSNPNLYWYRQAAGRGLQLLFYSVGIGQISSEVPQNLSASRPQDRQFILSSKKLLLSDSGFYLCAWSVFRGVLNTEAFFGQGTRLTVV.

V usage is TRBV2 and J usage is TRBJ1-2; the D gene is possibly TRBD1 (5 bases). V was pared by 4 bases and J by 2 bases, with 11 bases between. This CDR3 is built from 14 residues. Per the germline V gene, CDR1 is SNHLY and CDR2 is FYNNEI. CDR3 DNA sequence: TGTGCCAGCAGTGGGGCAGGGCGGAACTATGGCTACACCTTC. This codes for CASSGAGRNYGYTF.

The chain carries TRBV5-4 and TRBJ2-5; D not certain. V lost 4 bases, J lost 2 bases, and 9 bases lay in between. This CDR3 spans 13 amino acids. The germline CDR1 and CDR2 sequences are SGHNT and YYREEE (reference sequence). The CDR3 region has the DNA TGTGCCAGCAGCCGAGATCTACAAGAGACCCAGTACTTC. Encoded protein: CASSRDLQETQYF.

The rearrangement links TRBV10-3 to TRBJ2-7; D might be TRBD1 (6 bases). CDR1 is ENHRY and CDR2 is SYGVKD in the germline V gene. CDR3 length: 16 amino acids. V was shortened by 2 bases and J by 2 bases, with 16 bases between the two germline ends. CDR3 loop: CAISEGGQLPTYEQYF. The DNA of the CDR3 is TGTGCCATCAGTGAGGGGGGACAATTGCCTACCTACGAGCAGTACTTC.

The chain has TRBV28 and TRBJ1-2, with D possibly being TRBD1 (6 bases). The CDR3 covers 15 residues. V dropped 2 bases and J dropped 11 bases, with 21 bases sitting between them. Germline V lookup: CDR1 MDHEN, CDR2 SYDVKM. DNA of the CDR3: TGTGCCAGCAGTTTAAGTGTGCAGGGGAGGGACTTATACACCTTC. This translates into CASSLSVQGRDLYTF.

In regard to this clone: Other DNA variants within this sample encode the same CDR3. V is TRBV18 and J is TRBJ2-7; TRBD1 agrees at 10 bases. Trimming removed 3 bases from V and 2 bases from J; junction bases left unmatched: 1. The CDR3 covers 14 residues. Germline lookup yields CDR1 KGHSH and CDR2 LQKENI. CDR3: CASSPGQGAYEQYF. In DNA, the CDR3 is TGTGCCAGCTCACCTGGACAGGGGGCCTACGAGCAGTACTTC. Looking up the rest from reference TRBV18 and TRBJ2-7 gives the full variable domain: NAGVMQNPRHLVRRRGQEARLRCSPMKGHSHVYWYRQLPEEGLKFMVYLQKENIIDESGMPKERFSAEFPKEGPSILRIQQVVRGDSAAYFCASSPGQGAYEQYFGPGTRLTVT.

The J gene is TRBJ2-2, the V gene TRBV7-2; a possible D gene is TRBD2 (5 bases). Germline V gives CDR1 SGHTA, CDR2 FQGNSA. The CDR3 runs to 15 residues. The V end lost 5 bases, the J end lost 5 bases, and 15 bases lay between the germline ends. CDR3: CASSRTAIGTGELFF. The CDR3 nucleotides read TGTGCCAGCAGCCGGACTGCCATCGGTACCGGGGAGCTGTTTTTT.

The CDR3 nucleotides read TGCAGCGTTTTTTTCCCAGGCTCTGCCAAAAACATTCAGTACTTC. This gives the protein CSVFFPGSAKNIQYF. This chain connects TRBV29-1 to TRBJ2-4; D is ambiguous. V gave up 5 bases and J gave up 1 base, with 15 bases separating them. CDR3 length equals 15 residues. Germline lookup yields CDR1 SQVTM and CDR2 ANQGSEA.

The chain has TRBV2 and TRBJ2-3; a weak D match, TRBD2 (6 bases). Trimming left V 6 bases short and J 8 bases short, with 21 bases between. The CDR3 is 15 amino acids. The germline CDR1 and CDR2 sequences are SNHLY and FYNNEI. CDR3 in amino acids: CASRPTGSLSGTQYF. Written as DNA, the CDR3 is TGTGCCAGCAGGCCCACCGGGAGTCTCTCCGGTACGCAGTATTTT.

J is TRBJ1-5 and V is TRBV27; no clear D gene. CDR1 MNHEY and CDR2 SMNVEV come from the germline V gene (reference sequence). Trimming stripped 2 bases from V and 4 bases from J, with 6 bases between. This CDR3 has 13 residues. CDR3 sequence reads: CASSLARNQPQHF. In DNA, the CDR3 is TGTGCCAGCAGTTTAGCCAGAAATCAGCCCCAGCATTTT.

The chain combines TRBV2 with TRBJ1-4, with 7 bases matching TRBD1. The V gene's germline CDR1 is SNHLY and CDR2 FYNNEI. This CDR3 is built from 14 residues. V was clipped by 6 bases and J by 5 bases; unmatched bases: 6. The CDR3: CASRRQGGNEKLFF. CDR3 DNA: TGTGCCAGCAGGCGACAGGGTGGGAATGAAAAACTGTTTTTT.

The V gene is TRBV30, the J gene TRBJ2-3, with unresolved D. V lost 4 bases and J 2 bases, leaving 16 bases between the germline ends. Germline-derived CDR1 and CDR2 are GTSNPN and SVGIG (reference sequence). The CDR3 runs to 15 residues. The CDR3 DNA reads TGTGCCTGGAACCGCGGCGGATCCGCCACAGATACGCAGTATTTT. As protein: CAWNRGGSATDTQYF.

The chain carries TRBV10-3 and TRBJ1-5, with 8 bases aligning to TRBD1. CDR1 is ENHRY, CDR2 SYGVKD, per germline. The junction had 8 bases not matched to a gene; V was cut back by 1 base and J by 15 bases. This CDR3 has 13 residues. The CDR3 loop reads CAISEYPGTGAHF. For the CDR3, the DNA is TGTGCCATCAGTGAGTACCCCGGGACAGGTGCGCATTTT.